One and the same sample provided the 31 T cell receptor beta chains below, sequenced in a study of Ad26.COV2.S vaccination and SARS-CoV-2 variants. The treatment here: about 20 received Ad26.COV2.S at low or high dose, single or two shots; 5 received placebo; per-sample allocation not given. Sampling occurred on day 63 after the first vaccine or placebo injection. Sequencing used immunoSEQ multiplex PCR; TCRdb keeps in-frame clones, though not all of them. The sample consists of hundreds of thousands of clones, about 93% of them appearing once. Sequenced material: peripheral blood, taken in a trial of Ad26.COV2.S vaccine versus placebo. These receptors all stem from a person aged 18-60 years who received the Ad26.COV2.S COVID-19 vaccine or a placebo.

As regards this clone: The same CDR3 also results from other DNA sequences found in this sample. The chain recombines TRBV7-6 with TRBJ2-7; D may be TRBD1 (6 bases). The V gene lost 5 bases and the J gene lost 2 bases, with 10 bases spanning the gap. The CDR3 is made up of 13 amino acids. Germline values: CDR1 SGHVS, CDR2 FNYEAQ. Here the CDR3 reads CASSRGQTYEQYF. CDR3 nucleotide sequence: TGTGCCAGCAGCCGAGGACAGACCTACGAGCAGTACTTC. Filled out from reference TRBV7-6 and TRBJ2-7, the complete variable domain reads GAGVSQSPRYKVTKRGQDVALRCDPISGHVSLYWYRQALGQGPEFLTYFNYEAQQDKSGLPNDRFSAERPEGSISTLTIQRTEQRDSAMYRCASSRGQTYEQYFGPGTRLTVT.

J is TRBJ2-2 and V is TRBV28; 9 nucleotides line up with TRBD2. This CDR3 comprises 16 residues. Germline trimming cut 6 bases from V and 6 bases from J; bases unmatched to any gene: 11. The germline gives CDR1 MDHEN, CDR2 SYDVKM. The CDR3 DNA is TGTGCCAGCAGCCCAATAGCGGGAGTAGCAGCCGGGGAGCTGTTTTTT. This gives the protein CASSPIAGVAAGELFF.

V is TRBV6-6 and J is TRBJ1-4, with D unresolved. V was pared by 0 bases and J by 7 bases, with 6 bases between. Germline V lookup: CDR1 MNHNY, CDR2 SVGAGI (reference sequence). The length of the CDR3 is 13 residues. The CDR3 bases are TGTGCCAGCAGTTACTCAGAGGGTGAAAAACTGTTTTTT. Encoded protein: CASSYSEGEKLFF.

As concerns this clone: The same CDR3 is also encoded by other DNA sequences in this sample. The chain joins TRBV5-1 to TRBJ2-2; 8 bases line up with TRBD2. The germline V gene encodes CDR1 SGHRS and CDR2 YFSETQ. V trimming: 2 bases; J trimming: 5 bases; junction bases outside the gene matches: 2. This CDR3 is 14 amino acids long. CDR3 nucleotides: TGCGCCAGCAGCTTTAGCGGGGATACCGGGGAGCTGTTTTTT. Translated, it gives CASSFSGDTGELFF.

This clone was seen a single time. This chain links TRBV6-2 or TRBV6-3 with TRBJ1-1; the match to TRBD1 covers 10 bases. The germline V gene has CDR1 MNHEY and CDR2 SVGEGT. This CDR3 contains 14 residues. The V segment lost 6 bases and the J segment 5 bases; nucleotides outside the gene matches: 6. CDR3 amino acids: CASSRDRGRTEAFF. DNA for the CDR3: TGTGCCAGCAGCCGAGACAGGGGGCGAACTGAAGCTTTCTTT.

The chain employs TRBV4-3 and TRBJ1-1; 7 bases line up with TRBD1. This CDR3 contains 16 residues. After removal of 0 bases from V and 12 bases from J, the junction contained 16 bases not matched to a gene. Germline V lookup: CDR1 LGHNA, CDR2 YSLEER. CDR3 amino acids: CASSQDSARGRDRTFF. In DNA form, the CDR3 reads TGCGCCAGCAGCCAAGATAGTGCAAGGGGGCGAGATAGAACTTTCTTT.

V gene TRBV7-8 combines with J gene TRBJ2-7; TRBD2 is a possible D gene (7 bases). V lost 1 base and J lost 3, with 13 bases in between. This CDR3 contains 15 residues. CDR1 SGHVS and CDR2 FQNEAQ come from the germline V gene. CDR3 DNA: TGTGCCAGCAGCTTAGTTCCGGGGGGCGGCTACGAGCAGTACTTC. It yields the protein CASSLVPGGGYEQYF.

This chain's CDR3 is CASSLATGFYEQYF. The CDR3 region has the DNA TGTGCCAGCAGCCTCGCAACAGGGTTCTACGAGCAGTACTTC. V is TRBV7-2 and J is TRBJ2-7; D may be TRBD1 (6 bases). V lost 5 bases and J 3 bases, leaving 14 bases between the germline ends. The CDR3 consists of 14 residues. The germline V gene encodes CDR1 SGHTA and CDR2 FQGNSA.

This clone has only one observation. The same CDR3 also results from other DNA sequences found in this sample. V gene TRBV11-2 combines with J gene TRBJ2-7; TRBD1 agrees at 9 bases. V lost 3 bases, J lost 2 bases, and 2 bases stayed unmatched. This CDR3 has 14 amino acids. Germline lookup yields CDR1 SGHAT and CDR2 FQNNGV. CDR3 amino acids: CASSFGQGTYEQYF. The CDR3, as DNA: TGTGCCAGCAGCTTCGGACAGGGGACCTACGAGCAGTACTTC.

The rearrangement joins TRBV29-1 to TRBJ2-5, with TRBD1 matching over 9 bases. V gave up 3 bases and J gave up 5 bases; unmatched junction bases: 4. This CDR3 has 13 residues. The germline V gene encodes CDR1 SQVTM and CDR2 ANQGSEA. CDR3 DNA: TGCAGCGTTGATACAGGGGGCCGGGAGACCCAGTACTTC. It specifies CSVDTGGRETQYF.

V is TRBV28 and J is TRBJ1-5, with D tentatively TRBD1 (5 bases). Trimming stripped 6 bases from V and 0 bases from J, with 12 bases between. Germline V gene sequence: CDR1 MDHEN, CDR2 SYDVKM. The CDR3 length is 15 residues. In DNA form, the CDR3 reads TGTGCCAGCAGGAAAGGGGACCATAGCAATCAGCCCCAGCATTTT. This encodes CASRKGDHSNQPQHF.

J is TRBJ1-1 and V is TRBV6-2 or TRBV6-3; tentatively, D is TRBD1 (5 bases). The length of the CDR3 is 16 residues. The germline V and J ends were trimmed by 0 bases and 0 bases, with 11 bases remaining between them. CDR1 and CDR2 (germline): MNHEY, SVGEGT. The DNA of the CDR3 is TGTGCCAGCAGTTACTCGACGGACATCATGAACACTGAAGCTTTCTTT. Protein product: CASSYSTDIMNTEAFF.

This chain uses TRBV27 with TRBJ1-5; the D is unclear. The V gene lost 3 bases and the J gene lost 0 bases, with 12 bases spanning the gap. The germline gives CDR1 MNHEY, CDR2 SMNVEV (reference sequence). The CDR3 has 16 residues. CDR3: CASSLVILHSNQPQHF. The CDR3 region has the DNA TGTGCCAGCAGTTTGGTCATCCTGCATAGCAATCAGCCCCAGCATTTT.

Concerning this clone: At the DNA level, this CDR3 is encoded by other sequences in the same sample as well. J is TRBJ1-2 and V is TRBV28; tentative D call: TRBD1 (6 bases). V lost 2 bases to trimming and J lost 8 bases, with 12 bases between them. Germline V lookup: CDR1 MDHEN, CDR2 SYDVKM. The CDR3 is made up of 13 amino acids. Here the CDR3 reads CASSLTQGDGYTF. In DNA form, the CDR3 reads TGTGCCAGCAGTTTAACACAGGGCGACGGCTACACCTTC.

The CDR3 DNA reads TGTGCCAGTAGTGTCAACAGGGGAGAGACCCAGTACTTC. Its protein is CASSVNRGETQYF. The chain combines TRBV19 with TRBJ2-5; 7 positions match TRBD1. Trimming at V came to 5 bases and at J to 4 bases, leaving 4 bases not matched to a gene. The CDR3 is 13 residues long. Germline V lookup: CDR1 LNHDA, CDR2 SQIVND (reference sequence).

The CDR3 region has the DNA TGTGCCAGCAGTGATGCCGGGACTAGCGGGCTCAATGAGCAGTTCTTC. Translating gives CASSDAGTSGLNEQFF. V and J are TRBV6-4 and TRBJ2-1, with 12 nucleotides matching TRBD2. This CDR3 has 16 amino acids. After removal of 3 bases from V and 6 bases from J, the junction contained 6 bases not matched to a gene. Germline V gene lookup returns CDR1 MRHNA and CDR2 SNTAGT.

The genes are TRBV4-3 and TRBJ2-3, with a weak D call TRBD1 (6 bases). V was pared by 4 bases and J by 1 base, with 18 bases between. Looked up from germline, CDR1 is LGHNA and CDR2 is YSLEER. The CDR3 runs 17 residues. Here the CDR3 DNA reads TGCGCCAGCAGCCTAAGGCCCCCAGGGGTAGGCACAGATACGCAGTATTTT. Translating it yields CASSLRPPGVGTDTQYF.

The CDR3 nucleotides read TGCGCCAGCAGCCAAGATCTGAAGGGAAACACCATATATTTT. This sequence encodes CASSQDLKGNTIYF. This rearrangement joins TRBV4-3 to TRBJ1-3; D is unclear. This CDR3 is built from 14 residues. Trimming took off 0 bases at V and 4 bases at J, with 7 bases between the two ends. Germline CDR1 is LGHNA and CDR2 is YSLEER.

The chain uses TRBV7-2 and TRBJ2-7, with TRBD2 identical over 9 bases. Germline loops: CDR1 SGHTA, CDR2 FQGNSA. J lost 4 bases, V lost 5 bases, and 6 bases had no gene match. The CDR3 length is 14 residues. The CDR3 DNA reads TGTGCCAGCAGCCATAGCGGGAGTAGGTACGAGCAGTACTTC. Translated: CASSHSGSRYEQYF.

The chain is built from TRBV30 and TRBJ2-2; 9 bases are a match to TRBD2. Germline CDR1 GTSNPN, CDR2 SVGIG (reference sequence). Losses at the gene ends were 5 bases for V and 4 bases for J; bases not matched to a gene: 2. The CDR3 is 13 amino acids. The CDR3 nucleotides are TGTGCCTGGGCGGGAGGGCTCACCGGGGAGCTGTTTTTT. This codes for CAWAGGLTGELFF.

The chain employs TRBV30 and TRBJ1-6; D possibly corresponds to TRBD1 (5 bases). The CDR3 extends over 13 amino acids. V gave up 3 bases and J gave up 4 bases, with 7 bases separating them. The germline V gene encodes CDR1 GTSNPN and CDR2 SVGIG (reference sequence). The CDR3 protein is CAWRGEYNSPLHF. The CDR3 bases are TGTGCCTGGAGGGGGGAATATAATTCACCCCTCCACTTT.

This sequence joins TRBV7-2 and TRBJ1-5, with no clear D. V lost 4 bases, J lost 6 bases, and 10 bases lay in between. This CDR3 has 13 amino acids. CDR1 is SGHTA, CDR2 FQGNSA, per germline. In DNA form, the CDR3 reads TGTGCCAGCAGCTCTAACAATCCTCAGCCCCAGCATTTT. Protein product: CASSSNNPQPQHF.

This clone has just one count. In the same sample, other DNA sequences code for this CDR3. The rearrangement links TRBV5-1 to TRBJ2-3; 11 nucleotides match TRBD2. V lost 0 bases to trimming and J lost 3 bases; unmatched junction nucleotides: 3. Germline-derived CDR1 and CDR2 are SGHRS and YFSETQ. The CDR3 loop spans 16 amino acids. As DNA, the CDR3 is TGCGCCAGCAGCTTGGCGACTAGCGGGAATACAGATACGCAGTATTTT. It codes for CASSLATSGNTDTQYF.

The sample holds a few counts of this clone. The genes are TRBV3-1 (or the pseudogene TRBV3-2) and TRBJ1-1; D ambiguous. Germline values: CDR1 LGHDT, CDR2 YNNKEL (reference sequence). The ends were cut back, 1 base at V and 4 bases at J, with 13 bases in the middle. CDR3 length: 15 residues. The CDR3 nucleotides are TGTGCCAGCAGCCAAGGACCCAGGTCTAGCACTGAAGCTTTCTTT. Encoded protein: CASSQGPRSSTEAFF.

This clone was observed a handful of times. Other DNA variants within this sample encode the same CDR3. The chain has TRBV5-1 and TRBJ2-7; D is possibly TRBD2 (6 bases). This CDR3 region has 14 residues. Trimming removed 0 bases at V and 3 bases at J, with 10 bases between. Germline CDR1 reads SGHRS; CDR2 reads YFSETQ. As DNA, the CDR3 is TGCGCCAGCAGCTTGGGTCAGGGAGGCTACGAGCAGTACTTC. Encoded protein: CASSLGQGGYEQYF.

This clone has more than one count but fewer than ten. CDR3 coding DNA: TGCGCCAGCAGCCAAGATCCGCTAGCGGGATATACCGGGGAGCTGTTTTTT. Protein product: CASSQDPLAGYTGELFF. The rearrangement uses TRBV4-1 and TRBJ2-2; TRBD2 agrees at 9 bases. Germline V gene sequence: CDR1 MGHRA, CDR2 YSYEKL. This CDR3 has 17 amino acids. Trimming removed 0 bases from V and 5 bases from J; junction bases left unmatched: 7.

The chain recombines TRBV28 with TRBJ2-1, with D possibly TRBD1 on 6 matching bases. Trimming left V 6 bases short and J 5 bases short, with 17 bases between. Germline V lookup: CDR1 MDHEN, CDR2 SYDVKM. The CDR3 sequence is 15 residues long. The CDR3 coding sequence is TGTGCCAGCAGCGCCACAGGGTTCCCTAACAATGAGCAGTTCTTC. This translates into CASSATGFPNNEQFF.

The rearrangement uses TRBV28 and TRBJ2-7; 12 positions agree with TRBD2. The CDR3 is made up of 17 amino acids. J gave up 1 base and V 6 bases, and 10 bases lay outside the gene matches. From germline, CDR1 is MDHEN and CDR2 SYDVKM. CDR3 amino acids: CASRAGLAGHPSYEQYF. As DNA, the CDR3 is TGTGCCAGCAGAGCGGGACTAGCGGGCCATCCGTCCTACGAGCAGTACTTC.

V and J are TRBV24-1 and TRBJ2-1; D gene unclear. Trimming stripped 5 bases from V and 6 bases from J, with 10 bases between. The CDR3 length is 13 residues. Looked up from germline, CDR1 is KGHDR and CDR2 is SFDVKD. The CDR3: CATSAPGTNEQFF. The CDR3 DNA is TGTGCCACCAGTGCCCCGGGTACCAATGAGCAGTTCTTC.

The chain joins TRBV10-1 to TRBJ2-1; D might be TRBD2 (5 bases). In germline, CDR1 is WNHNN, CDR2 SYGVQD (reference sequence). This CDR3 spans 14 amino acids. The V and J ends lost 10 bases and 1 base respectively, with 14 bases between them. The CDR3 sequence is CATAPGGSYNEQFF. CDR3 DNA: TGCGCCACGGCCCCAGGAGGATCCTACAATGAGCAGTTCTTC.

This chain joins TRBV5-5 and TRBJ2-3; TRBD1 agrees at 9 bases. CDR3 length: 17 residues. Germline CDR1 and CDR2: SGHKS and YYEKEE (reference sequence). The trim removed 0 bases at V and 5 bases at J, leaving 10 bases unmatched. CDR3 region: CASSLEMGQGSKDTQYF. CDR3 bases: TGTGCCAGCAGCTTGGAGATGGGACAGGGATCCAAAGATACGCAGTATTTT.